This paragraph covers one T cell receptor beta chain sequence. No cognate antigen has been identified for it. Nothing much larger sits one base from this clone, and base qualities are not available. From each donor, a single peripheral blood sample of 90 to 150 mL on average was drawn into heparinised tubes. A BD FACSAria II was used to sort naive, central memory, regulatory and stem cell-like memory CD4+ T cells with a panel that included CD45RO, CCR7, CD25, CD127, CD95 and CD27. Every sorted population had a purity above 95%. PBMCs were separated immediately by Lymphoprep density gradient centrifugation and were stained directly, without being cultured. Samples were stained and sorted in pairs, with one healthy donor and one patient per experiment, so that batch effects were minimized. These data come from a study of beta chain features in type 1 diabetes (dated by TCRdb to the late 2010s). Study-wide context: No differences in mean age, gender distribution, total cell number or subset yield were found between patients and healthy donors. Across all samples, around 100 million sorted cells were examined, and cell number per subset correlated strongly with RNA yield. Regulatory and stem cell-like memory subsets were obtained from only 8 patients and roughly 8 healthy donors, while naive and central memory subsets were obtained from all 28 donors. The study compared the TCRB repertoires of sorted circulating CD4+ T cell subsets in recently diagnosed type 1 diabetes patients with those in matched healthy donors. The paper as a whole reports these results and caveats: PCR may preferentially amplify shorter templates, but because patient and control samples were amplified and corrected together, any resulting skew would affect both groups equally. Because cDNA was sequenced instead of genomic DNA, activated cells with high expression could be over-represented, although the groups did not differ in activation or CD3 levels. At VDJ recombination sites, patients with type 1 diabetes made fewer insertions and deleted more nucleotides, a pattern implying thymic rearrangement abnormalities. The naive, central memory and regulatory TCRB repertoires appeared to resemble one another more closely among patients than among healthy donors. Only small numbers of individuals were included in the HLA sub-analyses, which left unresolved whether HLA type had any influence on TCRB rearrangement. In all four CD4+ subsets, TCRB CDR3 length was moderately but significantly shorter in type 1 diabetes patients.

From the cysteine through the phenylalanine, the CDR3 covers 14 amino acids. Only the CDR3 DNA stays, 42 bases, in frame from base 1. Trimmed from V: 4 bases; trimmed from J: 4 bases; junction bases lacking a gene match: 7. Looking up the germline V gene yields CDR1 SGHRS and CDR2 YFSETQ. The entire isolated RNA was reverse transcribed using the High Capacity cDNA Reverse Transcription Kit, and thus expressed TCRB transcripts were sequenced. Deep immunoSEQ sequencing was performed on naive, central memory and regulatory T cell samples, with an average of around 3.4 million total reads per sample. After sorted cells were lysed in RLT buffer, RNA was extracted with DNase-treated RNeasy Micro or Mini kits, with the choice depending on cell number. To prevent cross-contamination, each cell subset was processed individually, whereas patient and healthy donor samples were processed jointly. The immunoSEQ multiplex PCR was used to amplify TCRB sequences from cDNA, generating 87-bp fragments that spanned the CDR3 region. Amplicons were sequenced on the Illumina HiSeq platform. The original methods were these. PCR bias was corrected computationally using synthetic template baselines, and reads within Hamming distance 2 were collapsed, with unmergeable singletons discarded. By aligning reads against IMGT, V, D and J genes, CDR3 length, and insertions or deletions at six rearrangement sites were assigned. Clonotype counts were normalized to sorted cell number within each subset before computing true diversity and Gini coefficients with the tcR R package. Repertoire sharing was quantified using the overlap coefficient calculated on TCRB nucleotide sequences. As a proxy for the pre-selection repertoire, out-of-frame TCRB sequences from naive cells were analyzed. TCRdb stores this immuneACCESS table with in-frame sequences only. Part of the clones is absent; in the studies checked, under half of the shortfall reflects unresolved V genes, and no reason is known for the rest. For V, J and clone size, that table is used; D and trimming come from the DNA. The sample data list over 600,000 clones, and 9.5% to 15% of these were observed just once. The ten largest account for roughly 0.12% of the sample.

The specimen was naive CD4+ T cells from blood. Taken with the paper, the label for cell subset or site translates to: true naive CD4+ T cells. This TCR was recovered from a man younger than 40 with type 1 diabetes. The V and J genes are TRBV5-1 and TRBJ1-2, with 7 bases aligning to TRBD1. Here is the DNA: TGCGCCAGCAGCATACCGGGACAGTCCTATGGCTACACCTTC. Its coded protein is CASSIPGQSYGYTF.